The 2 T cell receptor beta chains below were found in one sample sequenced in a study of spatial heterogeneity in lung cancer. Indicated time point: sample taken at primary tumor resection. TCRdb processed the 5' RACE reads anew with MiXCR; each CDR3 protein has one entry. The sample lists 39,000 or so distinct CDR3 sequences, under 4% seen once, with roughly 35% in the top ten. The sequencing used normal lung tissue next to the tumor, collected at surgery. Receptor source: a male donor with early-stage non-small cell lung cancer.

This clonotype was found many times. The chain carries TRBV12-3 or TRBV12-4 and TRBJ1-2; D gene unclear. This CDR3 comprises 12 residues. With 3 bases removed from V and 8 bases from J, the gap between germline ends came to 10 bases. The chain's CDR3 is CASSFIRLGYTF. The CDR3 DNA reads TGTGCCAGCAGTTTTATAAGGCTCGGCTACACCTTC.

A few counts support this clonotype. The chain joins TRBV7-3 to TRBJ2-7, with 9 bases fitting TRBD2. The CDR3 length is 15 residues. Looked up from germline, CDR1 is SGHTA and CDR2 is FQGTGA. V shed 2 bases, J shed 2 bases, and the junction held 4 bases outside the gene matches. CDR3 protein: CASSLLAGDTYEQYF. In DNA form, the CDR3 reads TGTGCCAGCAGCTTATTAGCGGGGGACACCTACGAGCAGTACTTC.